The 29 T cell receptor beta chains in this list originate from one sample, sequenced in a study of early T cells in non-severe SARS-CoV-2 infection (dated by TCRdb to the early 2020s). The receptor library was made with 5' RACE. Sequencing was performed on a NextSeq 500. The public reads were reanalyzed by TCRdb: fastp trimming at Q25, MiXCR alignment, in-frame beta chains only. Rows are unified per CDR3 protein, each entry keeping the most common DNA and genes. Within this sample are tens of thousands of distinct CDR3 sequences, with 4% of them counted one time only. Jointly, the top ten make up more than 2.5% of the sample. Sequences were obtained from whole blood. Receptors were obtained from an adult who was a healthcare worker with PCR-confirmed SARS-CoV-2 infection or an uninfected control (not recorded which).

This clonotype was observed many times. This chain uses TRBV30 with TRBJ2-7; no firm D call. Germline V lookup: CDR1 GTSNPN, CDR2 SVGIG (reference sequence). Trimming removed 0 bases from V and 7 bases from J, with 16 bases in between. This CDR3 is built from 14 residues. The CDR3 sequence is CAWSVSGSGWEQYF. The CDR3, as DNA: TGTGCCTGGAGTGTGTCCGGGTCCGGTTGGGAGCAGTACTTC.

This clonotype was seen a few times. The chain is built from TRBV12-5 and TRBJ2-1; no reliable D call. Trimming cost V 2 bases and J 7 bases, with 9 bases left between them. The CDR3 runs to 13 residues. CDR1 is LGHNT and CDR2 is FRNRAP in the germline V gene. CDR3 sequence (DNA): TGTGCTAGTGGTTTGTGGGCTGAGAATGAGCAGTTCTTC. Translated: CASGLWAENEQFF.

This clonotype has a count of ten or more. V gene TRBV7-6 combines with J gene TRBJ1-2, with no clear D. V was clipped by 1 base and J by 4 bases, with 10 bases between them. CDR3 length equals 14 residues. Germline assignment: CDR1 SGHVS and CDR2 FNYEAQ. CDR3 DNA sequence: TGTGCCAGCAGCTTAGATGTGCTAAGCTATGGCTACACCTTC. Protein product: CASSLDVLSYGYTF.

This clonotype was picked up many times. The chain recombines TRBV4-1 with TRBJ2-3, with unresolved D. Trimming left V 0 bases short and J 5 bases short, with 9 bases between. The CDR3 spans 14 residues. Germline V gene sequence: CDR1 MGHRA, CDR2 YSYEKL. The CDR3, as DNA: TGCGCCAGCAGCCAAGATCGTAGAGAAGATACGCAGTATTTT. Protein sequence: CASSQDRREDTQYF.

V gene TRBV7-9 combines with J gene TRBJ2-5, with D hard to call. The germline V and J ends were trimmed by 5 bases and 4 bases, with 8 bases remaining between them. Germline-derived CDR1 and CDR2 are SEHNR and FQNEAQ (reference sequence). The CDR3 length is 12 residues. CDR3 sequence reads: CASSPLRETQYF. CDR3 DNA sequence: TGTGCCAGCAGCCCCCTTAGAGAGACCCAGTACTTC.

This clonotype appeared many times. This chain joins TRBV6-1 and TRBJ1-2, with TRBD1 as a possible D gene (6 bases). Germline CDR1 and CDR2: MNHNS and SASEGT. The CDR3 has 15 residues. The ends were cut back, 6 bases at V and 0 bases at J, with 14 bases in the middle. CDR3 bases: TGTGCCAGCAGGGCAGGGGACCTAGCTAACTATGGCTACACCTTC. Translation gives CASRAGDLANYGYTF.

This clonotype has at least ten counts. The V and J genes are TRBV2 and TRBJ2-1; D is perhaps TRBD2 (6 bases). Trimming removed 6 bases at V and 7 bases at J, with 16 bases between. The CDR3 contains 14 residues. Germline V gene lookup returns CDR1 SNHLY and CDR2 FYNNEI. The CDR3 loop is CASSPGLPRNEQFF. The DNA for the CDR3 is TGTGCCAGCAGCCCGGGACTCCCTAGGAATGAGCAGTTCTTC.

The chain carries TRBV20-1 and TRBJ2-1; 12 bases line up with TRBD2. After removal of 2 bases from V and 6 bases from J, the junction contained 5 bases not matched to a gene. This CDR3 has 15 residues. Germline CDR1 DFQATT, CDR2 SNEGSKA (reference sequence). The CDR3 coding sequence is TGCAGTGCTAGATTGACTAGCGGGGGAATCAATGAGCAGTTCTTC. As protein: CSARLTSGGINEQFF.

This rearrangement joins TRBV2 to TRBJ2-7; 8 nucleotides agree with TRBD1. The CDR3 covers 16 residues. Per the germline V gene, CDR1 is SNHLY and CDR2 is FYNNEI. Germline trimming cut 1 base from V and 4 bases from J; bases unmatched to any gene: 9. The CDR3 DNA is TGTGCCAGCAGTGAAGGGACAGGGTCCTTCGGTTACGAGCAGTACTTC. This encodes CASSEGTGSFGYEQYF.

This clonotype was detected ten times or more. V is TRBV2 and J is TRBJ1-1, with 8 bases aligning to TRBD1. The germline V gene encodes CDR1 SNHLY and CDR2 FYNNEI. The ends lost 5 bases at V and 7 bases at J; junction bases unmatched: 9. The CDR3 sequence is 14 residues long. The CDR3 sequence is CASSRQGRGVEAFF. The CDR3 DNA reads as TGTGCCAGCAGTCGACAGGGGAGAGGAGTTGAAGCTTTCTTT.

In its sample, this clonotype was seen many times. This rearrangement joins TRBV7-9 to TRBJ2-5; D may be TRBD2 (6 bases). V shed 1 base and J shed 4 bases, with 10 bases lying between them. The CDR3 has 14 amino acids. Germline values: CDR1 SEHNR, CDR2 FQNEAQ (reference sequence). CDR3 in DNA: TGTGCCAGCAGCTTAGGCGGGAACCCAGAGACCCAGTACTTC. Protein sequence: CASSLGGNPETQYF.

This clonotype has at least ten counts. The V and J genes are TRBV30 and TRBJ2-7; 7 bases are a match to TRBD1. This CDR3 has 12 amino acids. Germline V CDR1 and CDR2: GTSNPN, SVGIG (reference sequence). The V and J ends lost 1 base and 12 bases, in that order; junction bases with no gene match: 9. CDR3 sequence: CAWSGLGGASYF. Here the CDR3 DNA reads TGTGCCTGGAGTGGGTTAGGGGGCGCTTCGTACTTC.

Regarding this clonotype: A read error is possible here, since a much larger clone lies one base away. Without the conserved terminal phenylalanine or tryptophan, this CDR3 likely stems from a read error. V is TRBV2 and J is TRBJ2-7; D is perhaps TRBD1 (5 bases). The CDR3 contains 12 residues. Germline assignment: CDR1 SNHLY and CDR2 FYNNEI. V was cut by 10 bases and J by 3 bases, with 13 bases left in between. The CDR3 spells CATDRNLYEQYL. The CDR3 coding sequence is TGTGCCACCGACAGAAATCTCTACGAGCAGTACCTC.

The chain recombines TRBV29-1 with TRBJ2-1; D uncertain. The germline CDR1 and CDR2 sequences are SQVTM and ANQGSEA. The length of the CDR3 is 9 residues. The V gene lost 6 bases and the J gene lost 8 bases, with 5 bases spanning the gap. The CDR3 region is CSVGYEQFF. The CDR3, as DNA: TGCAGCGTAGGGTATGAGCAGTTCTTC.

This clonotype was recorded a few times. The chain carries TRBV2 and TRBJ2-2, with TRBD2 matching over 13 bases. V lost 4 bases to trimming and J lost 2 bases; unmatched junction nucleotides: 4. The germline V gene encodes CDR1 SNHLY and CDR2 FYNNEI. The CDR3 has 17 amino acids. CDR3 sequence (DNA): TGTGCCAGCAGTGGAACTAGCGGGAGGGTCAACACCGGGGAGCTGTTTTTT. Translating gives CASSGTSGRVNTGELFF.

This clonotype was counted many times. The CDR3 DNA reads TGTGCCAGCTCACCACTGGGGGTTACTGAAGCTTTCTTT. Protein: CASSPLGVTEAFF. V usage is TRBV18 and J usage is TRBJ1-1; TRBD1 is a possible D gene (5 bases). CDR3 length equals 13 residues. Germline V lookup: CDR1 KGHSH, CDR2 LQKENI. V dropped 1 base and J dropped 5 bases, with 8 bases sitting between them.

This clonotype came up many times. The rearrangement links TRBV2 to TRBJ1-1; tentatively, D is TRBD1 (5 bases). Between the trimmed V and J ends, which lost 6 bases and 3 bases, there was a span of 11 bases. The CDR3 is 13 residues long. Germline CDR1 and CDR2: SNHLY and FYNNEI. CDR3 bases: TGTGCCAGCAGGGCGGGACGGTACACTGAAGCTTTCTTT. This gives the protein CASRAGRYTEAFF.

This chain uses TRBV12-5 with TRBJ2-3, with D possibly TRBD1 on 6 matching bases. CDR3 size: 16 residues. Germline V lookup: CDR1 LGHNT, CDR2 FRNRAP. The germline V and J ends were trimmed by 4 bases and 13 bases, with 27 bases remaining between them. The CDR3 coding sequence is TGTGCTAGTGGTTCGGATTCCCGGGACACCGGACTGGGGGAGTATTTT. This encodes CASGSDSRDTGLGEYF.

The rearrangement uses TRBV11-2 and TRBJ1-3; no clear D. The germline V gene has CDR1 SGHAT and CDR2 FQNNGV. The CDR3 length is 15 residues. The germline V and J ends were trimmed by 5 bases and 7 bases, with 18 bases remaining between them. CDR3 protein: CASSLQGFRRNTIYF. For the CDR3, the DNA is TGTGCCAGCAGCCTACAAGGCTTCAGACGGAACACCATATATTTT.

This clonotype was recorded at least ten times. The gene calls are TRBV6-6 and TRBJ2-1; TRBD2 agrees at 7 bases. Germline values: CDR1 MNHNY, CDR2 SVGAGI (reference sequence). The CDR3 extends over 15 amino acids. Germline trimming cut 5 bases from V and 6 bases from J; bases unmatched to any gene: 10. CDR3 in DNA: TGTGCCAGCAGTAGAGGCCGGGAGGTACCCAATGAGCAGTTCTTC. Its translation: CASSRGREVPNEQFF.

In this sample, this clonotype turned up many times. This rearrangement joins TRBV6-5 to TRBJ1-4, with TRBD1 identical over 12 bases. The CDR3 has 15 amino acids. Germline V gene data show CDR1 as MNHEY and CDR2 as SVGAGI. The V gene end was trimmed by 4 bases and the J gene end by 8 bases; junction bases not matched to a gene: 5. CDR3 amino acids: CASSSGTGGGEKLFF. The CDR3, as DNA: TGTGCCAGCAGTTCCGGGACAGGGGGCGGAGAAAAACTGTTTTTT.

This clonotype was counted at least ten times. The rearrangement links TRBV20-1 to TRBJ1-1, with D unresolved. Trimming took 1 base from V and 3 from J, leaving 6 bases between them. Germline CDR1 is DFQATT and CDR2 is SNEGSKA (reference sequence). This CDR3 is built from 12 residues. The CDR3 here is CSARGGDTEAFF. Written as DNA, the CDR3 is TGCAGTGCTAGAGGGGGTGACACTGAAGCTTTCTTT.

There are many counts of this clonotype. This chain links TRBV4-1 with TRBJ2-4; D possibly corresponds to TRBD1 (6 bases). V was shortened by 1 base and J by 5 bases, with 18 bases between the two germline ends. The CDR3 sequence is 17 residues long. Germline V gene sequence: CDR1 MGHRA, CDR2 YSYEKL. The CDR3 region has the DNA TGCGCCAGCAGCCAAGTGGTTAGTACAGGGAGAGAAAACATTCAGTACTTC. Encoded protein: CASSQVVSTGRENIQYF.

Many counts were recorded for this clonotype. The chain combines TRBV20-1 with TRBJ2-5; no clear D. From germline, CDR1 is DFQATT and CDR2 SNEGSKA (reference sequence). The CDR3 is 15 amino acids. The V end lost 0 bases, the J end lost 1 base, and 12 bases lay between the germline ends. The CDR3 loop reads CSARDLRVSQETQYF. The CDR3, as DNA: TGCAGTGCTAGAGATCTAAGGGTCAGCCAAGAGACCCAGTACTTC.

This clonotype came up many times. This rearrangement joins TRBV29-1 to TRBJ2-6; perhaps TRBD1 as D (6 bases). CDR1 is SQVTM, CDR2 ANQGSEA, per germline. The V end was cut by 5 bases, the J end by 6 bases, with 17 bases between. CDR3 length: 15 residues. The CDR3 protein is CSVRGSGSQANVLTF. CDR3 DNA sequence: TGCAGCGTTAGGGGGTCAGGGTCTCAGGCCAACGTCCTGACTTTC.

This clonotype was observed many times. The genes are TRBV19 and TRBJ1-1; D is unclear. V shed 1 base and J shed 0 bases, with 6 bases lying between them. Germline V lookup: CDR1 LNHDA, CDR2 SQIVND (reference sequence). There are 14 residues in the CDR3. CDR3 nucleotides: TGTGCCAGTAGTATAGGCGGCCTGAACACTGAAGCTTTCTTT. It yields the protein CASSIGGLNTEAFF.

This clonotype was recorded at least ten times. The rearrangement uses TRBV2 and TRBJ2-1; TRBD1 or TRBD2 may be the D gene (6 bases each). Looked up from germline, CDR1 is SNHLY and CDR2 is FYNNEI. The CDR3 is made up of 13 amino acids. Deletions cut 10 bases from V and 6 bases from J, with 16 bases between. The CDR3 nucleotides read TGTGCCACCGCGGGACACCAAGTCAATGAGCAGTTCTTC. Translating gives CATAGHQVNEQFF.

There are many counts of this clonotype. The V gene is TRBV18, the J gene TRBJ2-1, with 7 positions matching TRBD1. Trimming removed 0 bases from V and 3 bases from J; junction bases left unmatched: 8. Germline CDR1 KGHSH, CDR2 LQKENI. The CDR3 runs 17 residues. CDR3 sequence reads: CASSPPIGQGVYNEQFF. The CDR3 nucleotides read TGTGCCAGCTCACCACCGATCGGTCAGGGGGTCTACAATGAGCAGTTCTTC.

This clonotype has ten or more counts. The chain joins TRBV5-1 to TRBJ1-2; weak D call: TRBD1 (6 bases). The CDR3 consists of 14 residues. The V gene lost 1 base and the J gene lost 7 bases, with 14 bases spanning the gap. Per the germline V gene, CDR1 is SGHRS and CDR2 is YFSETQ. The CDR3: CASSLKGGPAGYTF. In nucleotides, the CDR3 is TGCGCCAGCAGCTTGAAGGGGGGGCCCGCTGGCTACACCTTC.